These T cell receptor beta chains were read from a single sample in a study of T cell repertoires in cytomegalovirus infection. TCRdb analysed the reads with MiXCR anew, one entry per CDR3 protein. The sample lists some 800,000 distinct CDR3 sequences, under 35% occurring once. No antigen is known for these receptors. This material consisted of cultured CD8+ T cells from PBMCs, taken from culture after CMV antigen stimulation. Receptor source: a human donor in good health (CMV status not recorded). Some clones in this sample may be carry-over from other donors' samples. The conserved cysteine and the conserved F or W are not part of the CDR3 here. Fields, in order: CDR3 protein, J gene, D gene, V gene. The D gene is left open where the match is weak.

ASSPPAGKTQY,TRBJ2-5,.,TRBV11-2
ASSPNTGDGTEAF,TRBJ1-1,TRBD1,TRBV27
ASGDGGSYEQY,TRBJ2-7,.,TRBV19
ASSLKGRNYGYT,TRBJ1-2,.,TRBV7-9
ATRLAGNNEQF,TRBJ2-1,TRBD2,TRBV15
ASSSDYEQF,TRBJ2-1,.,TRBV7-2
ASSQDETQETQY,TRBJ2-5,.,TRBV4-1
ASSSWDSRTDTQY,TRBJ2-3,.,TRBV13
ASSLFGTSADTQY,TRBJ2-3,.,TRBV6-6
ASSSYPSGGTDTQY,TRBJ2-3,TRBD2,TRBV5-5
ASSFMTQY,TRBJ2-5,.,TRBV7-8
ASSSDQGNTEAF,TRBJ1-1,.,TRBV7-9
ASSYPDRGGPNYGYT,TRBJ1-2,TRBD1,TRBV6-6
ATSGPTFNNEQF,TRBJ2-1,.,TRBV12-3/TRBV12-4
ASSSSIYGYT,TRBJ1-2,.,TRBV19
ASSFVLEYNEQF,TRBJ2-1,.,TRBV5-3
ASSESGTGNTEAV,TRBJ1-1,TRBD1,TRBV10-1
ASDRGISYGYT,TRBJ1-2,.,TRBV7-2
ASSRTGTNTEAF,TRBJ1-1,.,TRBV7-6
ASSLRLVGNEQF,TRBJ2-1,.,TRBV7-2
ASSELPGAVPRSGANVLT,TRBJ2-6,.,TRBV25-1
ASSPRTFYIGMNTEAF,TRBJ1-1,.,TRBV6-6
ASSLIGTGAYNEQF,TRBJ2-1,TRBD1,TRBV7-6
ASSYSIRRGNPNYGYT,TRBJ1-2,.,TRBV6-2/TRBV6-3
ASRPLGESYNSPLH,TRBJ1-6,.,TRBV28
ASSSGRGSYGYT,TRBJ1-2,.,TRBV7-8
ASSSWTGASTDTQY,TRBJ2-3,TRBD1,TRBV12-3/TRBV12-4
ASSFGGTQY,.,TRBD2,TRBV27
ASRTQYRASSYNEQF,TRBJ2-1,.,TRBV28
ASSPGQGTEQF,TRBJ2-1,TRBD1,TRBV12-3/TRBV12-4
ASSYSWDTFLNTEAF,TRBJ1-1,.,TRBV6-5
ASSPLKGVRTEAF,TRBJ1-1,.,TRBV12-3/TRBV12-4
ASRLGGGAQPQH,TRBJ1-5,.,TRBV27
ARIRSRVLIHEQY,TRBJ2-7,.,TRBV2
ASSPRTSGGPQETQY,TRBJ2-5,TRBD2,TRBV27